A single sample is the source of the 14 T cell receptor beta chains below, sequenced in a study of glioma-infiltrating T cells. The iRepertoire nested amplicon-rescue multiplex PCR amplified TCR alpha and beta CDR3s from RNA. Each CDR3 protein is one row after TCRdb ran MiXCR on the multiplex PCR reads. The sample has around 180,000 distinct CDR3 sequences; about 46% are singletons. Sequenced material: glioma tissue, nonneoplastic brain tissue, or PBMCs (not recorded which). These receptors were obtained from a human donor with low-grade glioma or glioblastoma, undergoing nonglioma brain surgery, or in good health (not recorded which).

In its sample, this clonotype was seen many times. This chain links TRBV20-1 with TRBJ2-7; TRBD1 might be the D (5 bases). The CDR3 length is 12 residues. V lost 4 bases to trimming and J lost 5 bases, with 12 bases between them. Germline CDR1 and CDR2: DFQATT and SNEGSKA (reference sequence). The CDR3 sequence: CSAKRQGHEQYF. The CDR3 bases are TGCAGTGCTAAGAGGCAGGGTCACGAGCAGTACTTC.

This clonotype was seen a single time. This may be a read error, as it is one base from a much larger clone. The CDR3 DNA reads TGTGCCAGCAGCCTTCGGACTAGCGGATACACAGATATGCAGTATTTT. Protein product: CASSLRTSGYTDMQYF. The genes are TRBV7-2 and TRBJ2-3; 10 bases are a match to TRBD2. In germline, CDR1 is SGHTA, CDR2 FQGNSA. CDR3 length: 16 residues.

Regarding this clonotype: A read error may be the cause here, since a much bigger clone is one base away. The chain recombines TRBV6-1 with TRBJ2-5, with a weak D call TRBD1 (5 bases). CDR1 is MNHNS and CDR2 is SASEGT in the germline V gene. Trimming removed 3 bases from V and 5 bases from J, with 10 bases in between. This CDR3 is 13 amino acids long. The CDR3 DNA sequence: TGTGCCAGCAGTGAGTACAGGTTGGAGACCCAGTACTTC. Its translation is CASSEYRLETQYF.

This clonotype was recorded many times. The chain employs TRBV20-1 and TRBJ1-2; TRBD1 might be the D (5 bases). Germline lookup yields CDR1 DFQATT and CDR2 SNEGSKA (reference sequence). The length of the CDR3 is 17 residues. V shed 4 bases and J shed 6 bases, with 27 bases lying between them. The CDR3 protein is CSAILGADVAPLDGYTF. CDR3 DNA sequence: TGCAGTGCTATCTTAGGGGCAGATGTAGCCCCTTTAGATGGCTACACCTTC.

This clonotype was recorded at least ten times. This chain links TRBV20-1 with TRBJ2-3; D is tentatively TRBD1 or TRBD2 (6 bases each). Germline CDR1 and CDR2: DFQATT and SNEGSKA (reference sequence). V lost 2 bases, J lost 6 bases, and 18 bases lay in between. CDR3 size: 15 residues. The CDR3 nucleotides are TGCAGTGCTAGAAAGCGAAGGGGGGTACTGGATACGCAGTATTTT. Translation: CSARKRRGVLDTQYF.

Of note for this clonotype: A much larger clone lies one base from this, so it may be a read error. The chain couples TRBV15 to TRBJ2-3; no clear D. There are 14 residues in the CDR3. Germline V gene sequence: CDR1 LNHNV, CDR2 YYDKDF (reference sequence). This CDR3 reads CATSRAGSGDKQYF. The CDR3 bases are TGTGCCACCAGCAGAGCCGGGTCAGGAGATAAGCAGTATTTT.

As concerns this clonotype: This may come from a read error, since a much larger clone is one base off. The chain is built from TRBV7-6 and TRBJ2-1; D is perhaps TRBD2 (6 bases). This CDR3 has 14 residues. With 7 bases removed from V and 2 bases from J, the gap between germline ends came to 12 bases. Germline V gives CDR1 SGHVS, CDR2 FNYEAQ. The CDR3 region is CASILGGAYNEQFF. CDR3 in DNA: TGTGCCAGCATCTTGGGCGGGGCCTACAATGAGCAGTTCTTC.

Of note for this clonotype: Germline and junction disagree at one end, which may indicate a read error. V and J are TRBV6-1 and TRBJ2-5; TRBD2 matches 8 bases. CDR1 and CDR2 from the germline V gene are MNHNS and SASEGT. This CDR3 spans 17 amino acids. CDR3 DNA: TGTGCCAGCAGTTATCCCCTAAGCGGGGGCCTTGAAGAGACCAAGTACTTC. Its protein is CASSYPLSGGLEETKYF.

Points on this clonotype: Since a much larger clone is just one base distant, this may be a read error. J is TRBJ2-1 and V is TRBV20-1, with 8 nucleotides matching TRBD2. The ends lost 3 bases at V and 8 bases at J; junction bases unmatched: 9. This CDR3 contains 14 residues. CDR1 and CDR2 (germline): DFQATT, SNEGSKA (reference sequence). The DNA for the CDR3 is TGCAGTGCTAGGGCCAAGCGGGGGAGGGATGAGCAGTTCTTC. It translates to CSARAKRGRDEQFF.

This clonotype has a count of ten or more. This rearrangement joins TRBV7-2 to TRBJ2-1, with D tentatively TRBD2 (6 bases). V shed 1 base and J shed 4 bases, with 11 bases lying between them. Looked up from germline, CDR1 is SGHTA and CDR2 is FQGNSA. The CDR3 loop spans 15 amino acids. The CDR3 bases are TGTGCCAGCAGCTTAGGGAGGGCGGGGTACAATGAGCAGTTCTTC. Protein product: CASSLGRAGYNEQFF.

The chain couples TRBV12-3 or TRBV12-4 to TRBJ2-2; 8 nucleotides align to TRBD2. This CDR3 spans 18 amino acids. The junction had 12 bases not matched to a gene; V was cut back by 1 base and J by 5 bases. CDR3 amino acids: CASSLGVAGGVRTGELFF. The CDR3 DNA reads as TGTGCCAGCAGTTTAGGAGTCGCGGGGGGCGTTCGAACCGGGGAGCTGTTTTTT.

This clonotype showed up just once. A clone one base away is much larger, so this may be a read error. V and J are TRBV6-2 or TRBV6-3 and TRBJ2-3, with D maybe TRBD2 (5 bases). The CDR3 contains 16 residues. Germline loops: CDR1 MNHEY, CDR2 SVGEGT. The CDR3 protein is CARSYGWTPSTDTQYF. The CDR3 DNA follows: TGTGCCAGAAGTTACGGGTGGACTCCCTCGACGGATACGCAGTATTTT.

V gene TRBV18 combines with J gene TRBJ2-1; 8 bases fit TRBD2. Germline V lookup: CDR1 KGHSH, CDR2 LQKENI. The CDR3 loop spans 18 amino acids. The V gene end was trimmed by 3 bases and the J gene end by 2 bases; junction bases not matched to a gene: 12. CDR3 loop: CASSPVIPGSGAYNEQFF. The CDR3 nucleotides are TGTGCCAGCTCACCGGTCATTCCGGGTAGCGGGGCCTACAATGAGCAGTTCTTC.

On this clonotype: Possible read error: a much larger clone is one base away. The chain combines TRBV3-1 with TRBJ1-1; D is possibly TRBD1 (6 bases). Germline V CDR1 and CDR2: LGHDT, YNNKEL (reference sequence). The CDR3 spans 15 residues. Trimming took 2 bases from V and 4 from J, leaving 14 bases between them. CDR3 protein: CASSQLHRGGTEAFF. In DNA form, the CDR3 reads TGTGCCAGCAGCCAACTCCATCGAGGGGGCACTGAAGCTTTCTTT.